These 5 T cell receptor beta chains came from one sample sequenced in a study of T cell repertoires in cytomegalovirus infection (dated by TCRdb to the late 2010s). The sequencer was an Illumina HiSeq 1500. The public reads were quality trimmed at Q25 with fastp and then assembled into clones with MiXCR by TCRdb, keeping productive beta chains. Records with the same CDR3 protein are collapsed into one entry carrying the most frequent genes and DNA. Within this sample are approximately 700,000 distinct CDR3 sequences, with roughly 36% of them counted one time only. Of the sample, around 3% is held by the ten largest clones. The sample consisted of PBMCs. The source of these receptors is a human donor in good health (CMV status not recorded). Some clones in this sample may be carry-over from other donors' samples.

This sequence joins TRBV6-6 and TRBJ2-5, with TRBD2 identical over 9 bases. J lost 2 bases, V lost 0 bases, and 4 bases had no gene match. Germline V lookup: CDR1 MNHNY, CDR2 SVGAGI (reference sequence). The CDR3 is 16 amino acids. The CDR3 nucleotides read TGTGCCAGCAGTTACTCGGGCGGGGGGGATCAAGAGACCCAGTACTTC. Translation: CASSYSGGGDQETQYF.

This chain uses TRBV18 with TRBJ1-6, with 8 bases matching TRBD1. Germline loops: CDR1 KGHSH, CDR2 LQKENI. The junction had 6 bases not matched to a gene; V was cut back by 3 bases and J by 5 bases. The CDR3 has 16 amino acids. CDR3 amino acids: CASSPDRGWDNSPLHF. In DNA form, the CDR3 reads TGTGCCAGCTCACCCGACAGGGGATGGGATAATTCACCCCTCCACTTT.

A word on this clonotype: Because the CDR3 is missing its conserved closing phenylalanine or tryptophan, this is likely a read error. The DNA is left out, because the CDR3 cannot be placed on it with certainty; the CDR3 is given as TCRdb lists it. This rearrangement joins TRBV11-2 to TRBJ2-3; the table's D call TRBD2 went unverified against the DNA. 15 amino acids form the CDR3, both terminal residues included. Germline CDR1 is SGHAT and CDR2 is FQNNGV. The CDR3 here is CASSLAGVPTDTPYC.

This clonotype was seen at least ten times. This chain uses TRBV7-2 with TRBJ2-7, with D unresolved. V lost 1 base and J lost 4, with 8 bases in between. The CDR3 extends over 13 amino acids. Germline V gene data show CDR1 as SGHTA and CDR2 as FQGNSA. CDR3 protein: CASSLGPDYEQYF. The CDR3 DNA reads TGTGCCAGCAGCTTAGGTCCCGATTACGAGCAGTACTTC. The full variable domain, rest sourced from reference TRBV7-2 and TRBJ2-7, is GAGVSQSPSNKVTEKGKDVELRCDPISGHTALYWYRQSLGQGLEFLIYFQGNSAPDKSGLPSDRFSAERTGGSVSTLTIQRTQQEDSAVYLCASSLGPDYEQYFGPGTRLTVT.

This clonotype has only a few counts. The chain is built from TRBV20-1 and TRBJ1-1; 10 nucleotides agree with TRBD1. After removal of 0 bases from V and 10 bases from J, the junction contained 5 bases not matched to a gene. The length of the CDR3 is 13 residues. Germline CDR1 and CDR2: DFQATT and SNEGSKA (reference sequence). The CDR3 sequence is CSARETGGKGAFF. The CDR3 region has the DNA TGCAGTGCTAGAGAGACAGGGGGCAAGGGAGCTTTCTTT.